Presented here are 5 T cell receptor beta chains from one specimen sequenced in a study of vaccination effects on CD4 cells after COVID-19. Here immunoSEQ multiplex PCR was the method, and the copy in TCRdb shows in-frame clones only, minus some. This sample has some 30,000 clones, with approximately 70% found just once. The authors isolated CD4+ T cells after ten to eleven days of culture. No antigens are known for them. The source was CD4+ T cells from PBMCs cultured without peptide, collected before COVID-19 vaccination. The receptors stem from a human donor who received a COVID-19 vaccine.

The chain uses TRBV3-1 (or the pseudogene TRBV3-2) and TRBJ2-7, with a tentative D call TRBD1 (6 bases). Germline V gene data show CDR1 as LGHDT and CDR2 as YNNKEL (reference sequence). V dropped 0 bases and J dropped 3 bases, with 12 bases sitting between them. This CDR3 has 15 amino acids. Here the CDR3 DNA reads TGTGCCAGCAGCCAAGAAAGGACAGCAGGCTACGAGCAGTACTTC. Translation: CASSQERTAGYEQYF.

This clone has more than one count but fewer than ten. The chain uses TRBV30 and TRBJ2-7; the D gene is possibly TRBD1 (5 bases). The CDR3 contains 10 residues. V was cut by 5 bases and J by 4 bases, with 6 bases left in between. Germline V gene sequence: CDR1 GTSNPN, CDR2 SVGIG (reference sequence). For the CDR3, the DNA is TGTGCCTGGGACAGATACGAGCAGTACTTC. Translated, it gives CAWDRYEQYF.

The genes are TRBV4-1 and TRBJ1-2, with D possibly matching TRBD1 (5 bases). The V gene lost 1 base and the J gene lost 8 bases, with 14 bases spanning the gap. Germline CDR1 and CDR2: MGHRA and YSYEKL. CDR3 size: 14 residues. The CDR3 sequence: CASSQGRGSEGYTF. The DNA for the CDR3 is TGCGCCAGCAGCCAAGGAAGGGGTTCGGAAGGCTACACCTTC.

The V gene is TRBV6-5, the J gene TRBJ1-1; D is unclear. Germline CDR1 MNHEY, CDR2 SVGAGI. The ends were cut back, 6 bases at V and 3 bases at J, with 14 bases in the middle. This CDR3 comprises 14 residues. CDR3: CASRSGDRDTEAFF. CDR3 bases: TGTGCCAGCAGGAGCGGTGACCGGGACACTGAAGCTTTCTTT.

This clone has a handful of counts. The chain uses TRBV5-4 and TRBJ1-4, with D unclear. The CDR3 runs 16 residues. Germline V lookup: CDR1 SGHNT, CDR2 YYREEE (reference sequence). V dropped 4 bases and J dropped 0 bases, with 13 bases sitting between them. For the CDR3, the DNA is TGTGCCAGCAGCCTGGGCGGGATGGCAACTAATGAAAAACTGTTTTTT. Residues: CASSLGGMATNEKLFF.